This passage covers 26 T cell receptor beta chains from one sample sequenced in a study of PD-L1 blockade in urothelial cancer. Produced via immunoSEQ multiplex PCR; TCRdb's table is partial and in-frame only. The table has almost 90,000 clones, about 83% seen once. Documented time point: pretreatment peripheral blood. The sequences come from PBMCs, collected around atezolizumab (anti-PD-L1) treatment. The receptor set was obtained from a man aged 55 to 69 with urothelial cancer.

This chain uses TRBV5-1 with TRBJ1-3; 7 positions match TRBD1. The V gene's germline CDR1 is SGHRS and CDR2 YFSETQ. The CDR3 runs to 14 residues. Trimming removed 4 bases from V and 2 bases from J; junction bases left unmatched: 3. The CDR3: CASSTGVAGNTIYF. CDR3 nucleotides: TGCGCCAGCAGCACAGGGGTAGCTGGAAACACCATATATTTT.

The chain uses TRBV19 and TRBJ2-2, with D unclear. Per germline, CDR1 LNHDA and CDR2 SQIVND (reference sequence). Trimming shortened V by 5 bases and J by 1 base, and 5 bases separated the two germline ends. CDR3 length: 13 residues. CDR3 loop: CASSSENTGELFF. Written as DNA, the CDR3 is TGTGCCAGTAGTTCAGAGAACACCGGGGAGCTGTTTTTT. The full variable domain, rest sourced from reference TRBV19 and TRBJ2-2, is DGGITQSPKYLFRKEGQNVTLSCEQNLNHDAMYWYRQDPGQGLRLIYYSQIVNDFQKGDIAEGYSVSREKKESFPLTVTSAQKNPTAFYLCASSSENTGELFFGEGSRLTVL.

The rearrangement joins TRBV10-3 to TRBJ2-3, with TRBD1 identical over 7 bases. Germline CDR1 ENHRY, CDR2 SYGVKD. The length of the CDR3 is 16 residues. V was pared by 0 bases and J by 1 base, with 4 bases of the junction left unmatched. The CDR3 coding sequence is TGTGCCATCAGTGAGTCTTCGGGACAGCGCACAGATACGCAGTATTTT. Residues: CAISESSGQRTDTQYF.

The CDR3 loop is CASSYLGLAGAMNTGELFF. The DNA of the CDR3 is TGTGCCAGCAGTTATCTTGGGCTAGCGGGGGCCATGAACACCGGGGAGCTGTTTTTT. The gene calls are TRBV11-2 and TRBJ2-2, with 10 bases lining up with TRBD2. The germline CDR1 and CDR2 sequences are SGHAT and FQNNGV. The V gene end was trimmed by 6 bases and the J gene end by 1 base; junction bases not matched to a gene: 14. CDR3 size: 19 residues.

This clone was recorded only once. The V call is TRBV5-1, the J call TRBJ2-1; 14 bases align to TRBD2. Germline values: CDR1 SGHRS, CDR2 YFSETQ. The CDR3 runs 16 residues. The junction had 6 bases not matched to a gene; V was cut back by 4 bases and J by 6 bases. The CDR3 DNA reads TGCGCCAGCAGCCTCGGGACTAGCGGGAGCGTCAATGAGCAGTTCTTC. Translating it yields CASSLGTSGSVNEQFF.

The chain employs TRBV7-2 and TRBJ1-6, with 9 bases fitting TRBD1. J lost 5 bases, V lost 4 bases, and 3 bases had no gene match. This CDR3 contains 15 residues. The V gene's germline CDR1 is SGHTA and CDR2 FQGNSA. The CDR3 nucleotides are TGTGCCAGCAGCTACCGGGACAGGGATAATTCACCCCTCCACTTT. Residues: CASSYRDRDNSPLHF. The whole variable domain, remainder taken from reference TRBV7-2 and TRBJ1-6, is GAGVSQSPSNKVTEKGKDVELRCDPISGHTALYWYRQSLGQGLEFLIYFQGNSAPDKSGLPSDRFSAERTGGSVSTLTIQRTQQEDSAVYLCASSYRDRDNSPLHFGNGTRLTVT.

This clone was observed a handful of times. This chain links TRBV19 with TRBJ2-2; D possibly corresponds to TRBD1 (5 bases). CDR1 and CDR2 (germline): LNHDA, SQIVND (reference sequence). V lost 6 bases and J 1 base, leaving 9 bases between the germline ends. The CDR3 has 14 amino acids. CDR3 DNA: TGTGCCAGTAGGTCCCAGGGGAACACCGGGGAGCTGTTTTTT. It encodes CASRSQGNTGELFF.

The rearrangement uses TRBV21-1 and TRBJ1-1; the table's D call TRBD1 went unverified against the DNA. TRBV21-1 is a documented pseudogene. The CDR3 contains 18 residues. The CDR3 bases are TGTGCCAGCAGCAAACAACACAGGGGGCTGGGGGAGAACACTGAAGCTTTCTTT. Translation: CASSKQHRGLGENTEAFF.

The chain joins TRBV10-3 to TRBJ2-1, with D tentatively TRBD1 (6 bases). V lost 0 bases to trimming and J lost 7 bases, with 13 bases between them. The CDR3 length is 15 residues. Germline V gene data show CDR1 as ENHRY and CDR2 as SYGVKD. The CDR3 DNA reads as TGTGCCATCAGTGAGTCGAAGGACAGTAGGAATGAGCAGTTCTTC. Translation gives CAISESKDSRNEQFF.

This sequence joins TRBV7-3 and TRBJ1-1; 10 positions match TRBD1. The CDR3 length is 17 residues. CDR1 SGHTA and CDR2 FQGTGA come from the germline V gene. Trimming took 5 bases from V and 1 from J; bases not matched to a gene: 10. This CDR3 is CASSRADRGRRNTEAFF. The DNA of the CDR3 is TGTGCCAGCAGCCGGGCCGACAGGGGGCGACGGAACACTGAAGCTTTCTTT.

The chain joins TRBV6-5 to TRBJ1-1, with D tentatively TRBD1 (5 bases). Trimming shortened V by 3 bases and J by 4 bases, and 12 bases separated the two germline ends. This CDR3 has 14 residues. Germline values: CDR1 MNHEY, CDR2 SVGAGI. The CDR3 sequence is CASSYGGSSTEAFF. As DNA, the CDR3 is TGTGCCAGCAGTTATGGGGGGTCTTCCACTGAAGCTTTCTTT.

This rearrangement joins TRBV10-2 to TRBJ1-1; tentatively, D is TRBD1 (6 bases). The CDR3 length is 13 residues. Trimming left V 7 bases short and J 6 bases short, with 15 bases between. From germline, CDR1 is WSHSY and CDR2 SAAADI. The CDR3 DNA reads as TGCGCCAGCATCCCAGTACAGGGACCTGAAGCTTTCTTT. Amino acid sequence: CASIPVQGPEAFF.

V is TRBV19 and J is TRBJ2-7; TRBD1 agrees at 8 bases. The V gene end was trimmed by 6 bases and the J gene end by 4 bases; junction bases not matched to a gene: 8. Per the germline V gene, CDR1 is LNHDA and CDR2 is SQIVND (reference sequence). There are 14 residues in the CDR3. The CDR3 nucleotides read TGTGCCAGTAGCCTTGAGACAGGGGCGTACGAGCAGTACTTC. This sequence encodes CASSLETGAYEQYF.

V is TRBV6-1 and J is TRBJ1-3; no reliable D call. The CDR3 is 14 residues long. With 8 bases removed from V and 0 bases from J, the gap between germline ends came to 11 bases. Germline values: CDR1 MNHNS, CDR2 SASEGT. The CDR3 reads CASGRGGSGNTIYF. The CDR3 region has the DNA TGTGCCAGCGGTCGAGGCGGCTCTGGAAACACCATATATTTT.

The chain joins TRBV6-6 to TRBJ1-1; D possibly corresponds to TRBD1 (6 bases). Trimming cost V 7 bases and J 4 bases, with 13 bases left between them. The CDR3 contains 13 residues. Germline assignment: CDR1 MNHNY and CDR2 SVGAGI (reference sequence). The chain's CDR3 is CASTLQGSTEAFF. The CDR3 nucleotides read TGTGCCAGCACCCTACAGGGTTCCACTGAAGCTTTCTTT.

This clone has a single count. The V gene is TRBV4-3, the J gene TRBJ2-7; TRBD1 agrees at 9 bases. Trimming removed 0 bases from V and 6 bases from J; junction bases left unmatched: 9. From germline, CDR1 is LGHNA and CDR2 YSLEER. The CDR3 is made up of 16 amino acids. CDR3 region: CASSQDKTGGILEQYF. The CDR3 nucleotides are TGCGCCAGCAGCCAAGACAAGACAGGGGGAATTCTCGAGCAGTACTTC.

This clone came up once. The chain joins TRBV19 to TRBJ2-7; TRBD2 might be the D (7 bases). The germline gives CDR1 LNHDA, CDR2 SQIVND (reference sequence). Between the trimmed V and J ends, which lost 10 bases and 2 bases, there was a span of 21 bases. The CDR3 covers 15 residues. Here the CDR3 reads CAIHPPGGGPYEQYF. CDR3 nucleotide sequence: TGTGCCATTCACCCTCCCGGCGGGGGCCCCTACGAGCAGTACTTC.

The J gene is TRBJ1-1, the V gene TRBV20-1; D remains ambiguous. The CDR3 length is 11 residues. CDR1 and CDR2 (germline): DFQATT, SNEGSKA (reference sequence). V was clipped by 2 bases and J by 3 bases, with 4 bases between them. DNA of the CDR3: TGCAGTGCTAGATTAGACACTGAAGCTTTCTTT. Protein sequence: CSARLDTEAFF.

The chain is built from TRBV12-5 and TRBJ1-4, with 10 bases lining up with TRBD1. J gave up 7 bases and V 6 bases, and 8 bases lay outside the gene matches. This CDR3 spans 15 amino acids. Germline assignment: CDR1 LGHNT and CDR2 FRNRAP. The CDR3 DNA sequence: TGTGCTAGTGGCCGTCCCCGGGACAGGGGTGAAAAACTGTTTTTT. This translates into CASGRPRDRGEKLFF.

This rearrangement joins TRBV2 to TRBJ2-5, with D possibly being TRBD1 (7 bases). Germline V gene sequence: CDR1 SNHLY, CDR2 FYNNEI. CDR3 size: 14 residues. The V end was cut by 8 bases, the J end by 7 bases, with 20 bases between. In DNA, the CDR3 is TGTGCCAGCTCCAGGGGGGACGGTTCGGGGACCCAGTACTTC. The encoded protein is CASSRGDGSGTQYF.

This clone was observed a handful of times. The chain couples TRBV18 to TRBJ2-5, with D unresolved. Trimming took 0 bases from V and 7 from J, leaving 15 bases between them. Germline V gives CDR1 KGHSH, CDR2 LQKENI. The length of the CDR3 is 15 residues. In DNA, the CDR3 is TGTGCCAGCTCACCACCTTTTGCCCCAGGTGGGACCCAGTACTTC. Translation gives CASSPPFAPGGTQYF.

This clone appeared a few times. The genes are TRBV18 and TRBJ2-1; 11 nucleotides align to TRBD2. Germline values: CDR1 KGHSH, CDR2 LQKENI. The CDR3 consists of 15 residues. With 4 bases clipped from V and 9 bases from J, the junction kept 8 bases outside the gene matches. CDR3: CASSLFSGGAGEQFF. CDR3 bases: TGTGCCAGCTCACTGTTTAGCGGGGGGGCCGGTGAGCAGTTCTTC.

V and J are TRBV9 and TRBJ1-5; a weak D match, TRBD1 (6 bases). The V end lost 4 bases, the J end lost 3 bases, and 11 bases lay between the germline ends. The germline CDR1 and CDR2 sequences are SGDLS and YYNGEE. CDR3 length: 14 amino acids. The CDR3 sequence is CASSSGQPNQPQHF. CDR3 nucleotide sequence: TGTGCCAGCAGCTCAGGACAGCCCAATCAGCCCCAGCATTTT.

J is TRBJ2-7 and V is TRBV10-3; 14 bases fit TRBD2. The CDR3 is 17 residues long. From germline, CDR1 is ENHRY and CDR2 SYGVKD. The junction had 10 bases not matched to a gene; V was cut back by 6 bases and J by 3 bases. The CDR3 sequence is CAIRGTSGSESNYEQYF. The CDR3 bases are TGTGCCATCAGGGGGACTAGCGGGAGCGAAAGCAACTACGAGCAGTACTTC.

This chain connects TRBV18 to TRBJ2-1; 10 positions agree with TRBD2. This CDR3 has 15 residues. With V trimmed by 6 bases and J by 8 bases, 10 bases remained unmatched. Germline assignment: CDR1 KGHSH and CDR2 LQKENI. The CDR3, as DNA: TGTGCCAGCTCGCCTACGAGCGGGGGGGCGTATGAGCAGTTCTTC. Residues: CASSPTSGGAYEQFF. Full variable domain (missing parts from reference TRBV18 and TRBJ2-1): NAGVMQNPRHLVRRRGQEARLRCSPMKGHSHVYWYRQLPEEGLKFMVYLQKENIIDESGMPKERFSAEFPKEGPSILRIQQVVRGDSAAYFCASSPTSGGAYEQFFGPGTRLTVL.

This chain links TRBV27 with TRBJ1-1, with D perhaps matching TRBD1 (6 bases). Germline assignment: CDR1 MNHEY and CDR2 SMNVEV (reference sequence). V was cut by 4 bases and J by 0 bases, with 12 bases left in between. The CDR3 is 15 amino acids. CDR3 DNA sequence: TGTGCCAGCAGTTCCCGACAGGCTATGAACACTGAAGCTTTCTTT. The encoded protein is CASSSRQAMNTEAFF.